A single T cell receptor (beta chain) is shown here with its context. The repertoire was sequenced with immunoSEQ multiplex PCR; TCRdb's copy has only in-frame clones and lacks some. The sample includes 40,000 to 50,000 clones, 94% of them seen just once. The data derive from a study of T cell changes during pregnancy in multiple sclerosis. The germline gives CDR1 MNHEY, CDR2 SMNVEV (reference sequence). The CDR3 is 19 residues long. The V end was cut by 2 bases, the J end by 5 bases, with 27 bases between. This receptor was identified in a female donor with multiple sclerosis, enrolled in a pregnancy study. This chain uses TRBV27 with TRBJ2-5; the D gene is possibly TRBD2 (6 bases). The specimen comprised CD4+ T cells from peripheral blood mononuclear cells, sampled in the third trimester of pregnancy. CDR3 sequence (DNA): TGTGCCAGCAGTTTAGAAAGTGGGACTCCTAGACTGGAGGGGGAGACCCAGTACTTC. It codes for CASSLESGTPRLEGETQYF.